This TCR beta chain emerged from a study of CXCR3-negative and CXCR3-positive naive CD8 T cells. With UMI labels, 5' RACE was used to prepare the TRB cDNA libraries. TCRdb processed the 5' RACE reads again and assigns one entry to each CDR3 protein, with no DNA. The sample totals tens of thousands of distinct CDR3 sequences. General study points: TRB CDR3s were more hydrophobic in CXCR3-positive than in CXCR3-negative naive cells. The study found that naive CXCR3-negative and CXCR3-positive cells shared TRBV-TRBJ usage, while memory cells differed. TCR strength was inferred from TRB CDR3 properties, while surface CD5 was comparable between naive subsets.

About this clonotype itself: Its target is unknown.

Triplicates of roughly 300,000 cells were sorted from each CD8+ T cell subset. The germline gives CDR1 SGHRS, CDR2 YFSETQ. The CDR3 contains 15 residues. This receptor was identified in a human donor in good health. Some clones in this sample may be carry-over from other donors' samples. The rearrangement links TRBV5-1 to TRBJ2-7. Sequenced input: naive CXCR3+ CD8+ T cells from blood. Subset specified: CD45RO-CCR7+CD27+CD95- naive CD8+ T cells expressing CXCR3 (TNR3+). The CDR3 protein is CASSLAERSSYEQYF.